This T cell receptor (beta chain) was documented in a study of control samples from healthy donors and cancer patients. Per germline, CDR1 LNHDA and CDR2 SQIVND (reference sequence). CDR3 size: 13 residues. Trimming cost V 5 bases and J 8 bases, with 12 bases left between them. The protocol was immunoSEQ multiplex PCR, while the TCRdb copy is restricted to in-frame clones and leaves out a portion. The table has about 190,000 clones, approximately 95% seen once. This TCR came from a man aged 18 to 29 in good health. The V gene is TRBV19, the J gene TRBJ1-4; D remains ambiguous. Sequencing was carried out using blood. CDR3 coding DNA: TGTGCCAGTAGTCCCGCCGGCGGAGAAAAACTGTTTTTT. It codes for CASSPAGGEKLFF.